These 26 T cell receptor beta chains were all obtained from the same sample, sequenced in a study of cytomegalovirus exposure and HLA in healthy donors. Amplification used 60 Vbeta primers and 13 Jbeta primers. TCRdb's table, derived via immunoSEQ multiplex PCR, lists solely in-frame clones and lacks some. The profile shows 150,000 to 200,000 clones, 83% of them singletons. The sample comprised PBMCs. The source of these receptors is a man in his forties or fifties in good health and CMV-seropositive.

The chain joins TRBV15 to TRBJ1-5; D possibly corresponds to TRBD1 (5 bases). The length of the CDR3 is 17 residues. V gave up 0 bases and J gave up 5 bases, with 17 bases separating them. CDR1 is LNHNV, CDR2 YYDKDF, per germline (reference sequence). The DNA of the CDR3 is TGTGCCACCAGCAGAGATCAGTACCAGGGTTTCGATCAGCCCCAGCATTTT. This translates into CATSRDQYQGFDQPQHF.

This chain connects TRBV6-5 to TRBJ2-2; 14 bases fit TRBD2. Germline-derived CDR1 and CDR2 are MNHEY and SVGAGI. The CDR3 is made up of 15 amino acids. The V segment lost 7 bases and the J segment 5 bases; nucleotides outside the gene matches: 3. The CDR3 spells CASKWTSGGTGELFF. The CDR3 DNA reads as TGTGCCAGCAAATGGACTAGCGGGGGGACCGGGGAGCTGTTTTTT.

This chain joins TRBV6-4 and TRBJ2-7, with a tentative D call TRBD2 (5 bases). Germline V lookup: CDR1 MRHNA, CDR2 SNTAGT. This CDR3 is 15 amino acids long. Trimming cost V 5 bases and J 0 bases, with 14 bases left between them. The CDR3 spells CASSWLAPFSYEQYF. The CDR3 bases are TGTGCCAGCAGTTGGCTAGCCCCATTCTCCTACGAGCAGTACTTC.

The chain carries TRBV5-1 and TRBJ2-5; the D gene is possibly TRBD1 (5 bases). CDR1 SGHRS and CDR2 YFSETQ come from the germline V gene. CDR3 length: 15 residues. The V end lost 1 base, the J end lost 4 bases, and 14 bases lay between the germline ends. CDR3 sequence (DNA): TGCGCCAGCAGCTTGACGTCAGGGAAGGGAGAGACCCAGTACTTC. It specifies CASSLTSGKGETQYF.

The chain uses TRBV28 and TRBJ1-2; a weak D match, TRBD1 (6 bases). The CDR3 length is 14 residues. CDR1 and CDR2 (germline): MDHEN, SYDVKM. V lost 4 bases to trimming and J lost 2 bases, with 11 bases between them. The CDR3 coding sequence is TGTGCCAGCAGTTGGGACACCCTAAACTATGGCTACACCTTC. Translated: CASSWDTLNYGYTF.

The chain recombines TRBV30 with TRBJ1-3; unclear D gene. The CDR3 runs 13 residues. Trimming cost V 3 bases and J 9 bases, with 15 bases left between them. CDR1 is GTSNPN and CDR2 is SVGIG in the germline V gene (reference sequence). This chain's CDR3 is CAWREGVAGTIYF. In nucleotides, the CDR3 is TGTGCCTGGAGAGAAGGAGTGGCGGGCACCATATATTTT.

V and J are TRBV5-4 and TRBJ1-2; TRBD1 aligns across 7 bases. V dropped 0 bases and J dropped 8; count of bases not matched to a gene: 10. The CDR3 is made up of 15 amino acids. Germline loops: CDR1 SGHNT, CDR2 YYREEE (reference sequence). CDR3 sequence reads: CASSLAGGGAAGYTF. The CDR3 DNA reads TGTGCCAGCAGCTTGGCCGGAGGGGGCGCCGCGGGCTACACCTTC.

This chain connects TRBV30 to TRBJ2-5; no clear D. This CDR3 is built from 11 residues. The germline CDR1 and CDR2 sequences are GTSNPN and SVGIG (reference sequence). V shed 4 bases and J shed 2 bases, with 5 bases lying between them. CDR3 in amino acids: CAWTRQETQYF. The CDR3, as DNA: TGTGCCTGGACACGGCAAGAGACCCAGTACTTC.

This clone appeared a few times. This chain joins TRBV4-1 and TRBJ1-1, with 8 bases matching TRBD1. The junction had 3 bases not matched to a gene; V was cut back by 2 bases and J by 1 base. Germline-derived CDR1 and CDR2 are MGHRA and YSYEKL. The CDR3 has 15 amino acids. Here the CDR3 DNA reads TGCGCCAGCAGCCAACGACAGGGGTCGAACACTGAAGCTTTCTTT. It translates to CASSQRQGSNTEAFF.

The chain employs TRBV7-9 and TRBJ1-2, with unresolved D. Trimming took 2 bases from V and 2 from J, leaving 9 bases between them. Germline CDR1 reads SEHNR; CDR2 reads FQNEAQ (reference sequence). This CDR3 region has 14 residues. CDR3 in amino acids: CASSLSEGNYGYTF. CDR3 coding DNA: TGTGCCAGCAGCTTATCTGAGGGAAACTATGGCTACACCTTC.

This clone was observed a handful of times. The chain has TRBV28 and TRBJ1-2; D is unclear. The CDR3 is 15 residues long. The V end was cut by 5 bases, the J end by 1 base, with 14 bases between. Per germline, CDR1 MDHEN and CDR2 SYDVKM. CDR3 bases: TGTGCCAGCAGTACGGAGAGGGATTTTAACTATGGCTACACCTTC. Amino acids: CASSTERDFNYGYTF.

Here the CDR3 DNA reads TGTGCCAGCAGTTCCAGCGGTAGGGGGCGCGATGGCTACACCTTC. Protein product: CASSSSGRGRDGYTF. V gene TRBV28 combines with J gene TRBJ1-2, with 7 positions matching TRBD1. The CDR3 spans 15 residues. With 4 bases clipped from V and 6 bases from J, the junction kept 11 bases outside the gene matches. CDR1 MDHEN and CDR2 SYDVKM come from the germline V gene.

The chain links TRBV6-4 to TRBJ2-2; D is possibly TRBD1 (5 bases). The V gene lost 8 bases and the J gene lost 1 base, with 11 bases spanning the gap. Germline V gene data show CDR1 as MRHNA and CDR2 as SNTAGT. This CDR3 contains 14 residues. The DNA of the CDR3 is TGTGCCAGCTCGACAGTAGGGAACACCGGGGAGCTGTTTTTT. This sequence encodes CASSTVGNTGELFF.

The V and J genes are TRBV6-5 and TRBJ2-3; a possible D gene is TRBD1 (5 bases). The CDR3 extends over 13 amino acids. Germline V gives CDR1 MNHEY, CDR2 SVGAGI. Trimming stripped 6 bases from V and 0 bases from J, with 7 bases between. CDR3 in DNA: TGTGCCAGCAGCGGACATAGCACAGATACGCAGTATTTT. This translates into CASSGHSTDTQYF.

This sequence joins TRBV5-1 and TRBJ1-2; TRBD1 agrees at 9 bases. Germline CDR1 reads SGHRS; CDR2 reads YFSETQ. This CDR3 contains 14 residues. V gave up 3 bases and J gave up 2 bases; unmatched junction bases: 2. CDR3 sequence (DNA): TGCGCCAGCAGCTCAGGGACAGGGAACTATGGCTACACCTTC. Protein: CASSSGTGNYGYTF.

The chain joins TRBV11-3 to TRBJ2-1; TRBD1 agrees at 7 bases. This CDR3 has 14 residues. The V and J ends lost 2 bases and 8 bases, in that order; junction bases with no gene match: 6. Germline V lookup: CDR1 SGHNT, CDR2 YENEEA. The CDR3, as DNA: TGTGCCAGCAGCTTAAGGCAGGGGGTTTATGAGCAGTTCTTC. It specifies CASSLRQGVYEQFF.

A note on this clone: One end of the junction fails to match germline, which may point to a read error. The chain is built from TRBV10-3 and TRBJ2-3; D perhaps matches TRBD2 (6 bases). This CDR3 is 15 amino acids long. Germline loops: CDR1 ENHRY, CDR2 SYGVKD. CDR3 sequence (DNA): TGTGCCGTCAGCTCGTGGCGGGGCCAGGCAGATACGCAGTATTTT. This codes for CAVSSWRGQADTQYF.

This clone came up once. J is TRBJ1-4 and V is TRBV10-3; no definite D call. The germline V and J ends were trimmed by 3 bases and 8 bases, with 13 bases remaining between them. The CDR3 covers 14 residues. In germline, CDR1 is ENHRY, CDR2 SYGVKD. The CDR3 here is CAISEGGGKEKLFF. Written as DNA, the CDR3 is TGTGCCATCAGTGAAGGAGGCGGTAAAGAAAAACTGTTTTTT.

This chain joins TRBV10-2 and TRBJ2-5, with D perhaps matching TRBD2 (6 bases). The CDR3 has 14 residues. The germline V and J ends were trimmed by 6 bases and 0 bases, with 11 bases remaining between them. The V gene's germline CDR1 is WSHSY and CDR2 SAAADI. The CDR3 protein is CASRTWDYQETQYF. CDR3 nucleotide sequence: TGCGCCAGCAGGACCTGGGACTACCAAGAGACCCAGTACTTC.

This chain uses TRBV4-3 with TRBJ1-4, with TRBD1 as a possible D gene (5 bases). The CDR3 length is 12 residues. V was shortened by 1 base and J by 14 bases, with 11 bases between the two germline ends. Per germline, CDR1 LGHNA and CDR2 YSLEER. The CDR3 region is CASSQGGPFLFF. The CDR3 coding sequence is TGCGCCAGCAGCCAAGGGGGCCCTTTCCTGTTTTTT.

J is TRBJ2-5 and V is TRBV27; 10 nucleotides line up with TRBD2. Per germline, CDR1 MNHEY and CDR2 SMNVEV (reference sequence). J gave up 5 bases and V 5 bases, and 14 bases lay outside the gene matches. The CDR3 runs to 17 residues. CDR3 sequence reads: CASSTIAGGPKGETQYF. The CDR3 nucleotides read TGTGCCAGCAGTACGATAGCGGGGGGTCCCAAGGGGGAGACCCAGTACTTC.

The chain couples TRBV18 to TRBJ2-7, with 8 bases aligning to TRBD2. The germline gives CDR1 KGHSH, CDR2 LQKENI. With V trimmed by 3 bases and J by 5 bases, 6 bases remained unmatched. This CDR3 is built from 14 residues. Here the CDR3 DNA reads TGTGCCAGCTCACCGGGACTAGTAGTACACGAGCAGTACTTC. It translates to CASSPGLVVHEQYF.

V and J are TRBV2 and TRBJ1-3; possible D gene TRBD1, 6 bases. The CDR3 has 15 residues. V lost 7 bases to trimming and J lost 1 base, with 14 bases between them. Per germline, CDR1 SNHLY and CDR2 FYNNEI. The DNA for the CDR3 is TGTGCCAGCACCGCCGACAGGTCGTCTGGAAACACCATATATTTT. Translation: CASTADRSSGNTIYF.

The rearrangement links TRBV29-1 to TRBJ2-7; 8 bases align to TRBD1. The CDR3 totals 13 residues. The V gene end was trimmed by 6 bases and the J gene end by 6 bases; junction bases not matched to a gene: 10. From germline, CDR1 is SQVTM and CDR2 ANQGSEA. CDR3 DNA: TGCAGCGTCTTCCCGGACAGGGCGGGCGAGCAGTACTTC. This gives the protein CSVFPDRAGEQYF.

The chain employs TRBV19 and TRBJ2-3; 7 positions match TRBD2. The germline CDR1 and CDR2 sequences are LNHDA and SQIVND (reference sequence). Losses at the gene ends were 4 bases for V and 5 bases for J; bases not matched to a gene: 15. This CDR3 is built from 17 residues. The CDR3 region has the DNA TGTGCCAGTAGTAGGGGCTCGTGGGGGGGAAAACAAGATACGCAGTATTTT. It specifies CASSRGSWGGKQDTQYF.

The rearrangement uses TRBV5-5 and TRBJ1-6, with 7 bases fitting TRBD1. The V gene end was trimmed by 4 bases and the J gene end by 3 bases; junction bases not matched to a gene: 4. In germline, CDR1 is SGHKS, CDR2 YYEKEE (reference sequence). The CDR3 has 15 residues. DNA for the CDR3: TGTGCCAGCAGCGAGACAGGGCTCTATAATTCACCCCTCCACTTT. This encodes CASSETGLYNSPLHF.